One sample yielded the 23 T cell receptor beta chains listed below, sequenced in a study of blood T cell repertoires in COVID-19. Some clones are missing from TCRdb's copy, which holds only in-frame ones; the method was immunoSEQ multiplex PCR. Of tens of thousands of clones detected, roughly 91% appear once; the ten largest clones hold 1.6%. Sequences were obtained from peripheral blood. These receptor sequences come from a human donor in a cohort sampled during active COVID-19.

The V gene is TRBV3-1 (or the pseudogene TRBV3-2), the J gene TRBJ2-1; 12 bases line up with TRBD2. With V trimmed by 0 bases and J by 6 bases, 15 bases remained unmatched. This CDR3 spans 20 amino acids. CDR1 LGHDT and CDR2 YNNKEL come from the germline V gene (reference sequence). This CDR3 reads CASSQESTGTSGPYGNEQFF. Written as DNA, the CDR3 is TGTGCCAGCAGCCAAGAGTCCACCGGGACTAGCGGGCCTTACGGCAATGAGCAGTTCTTC.

The rearrangement uses TRBV11-2 and TRBJ2-7; possibly TRBD2 for D (6 bases). Per germline, CDR1 SGHAT and CDR2 FQNNGV. There are 13 residues in the CDR3. Trimming took off 5 bases at V and 9 bases at J, with 17 bases between the two ends. In DNA, the CDR3 is TGTGCCAGCAGCCCTATCGAAAACGGGAGGCAGTACTTC. This gives the protein CASSPIENGRQYF.

The chain's CDR3 is CASSFGTSGNTGELFF. The CDR3 nucleotides are TGTGCCAGCAGTTTTGGGACTAGCGGGAACACCGGGGAGCTGTTTTTT. This chain joins TRBV25-1 and TRBJ2-2; TRBD2 matches at 11 bases. Germline V gene lookup returns CDR1 MGHDK and CDR2 SYGVNS. The CDR3 length is 16 residues. After removal of 5 bases from V and 1 base from J, the junction contained 3 bases not matched to a gene.

The gene calls are TRBV10-3 and TRBJ1-4, with 11 bases that match TRBD1. Per germline, CDR1 ENHRY and CDR2 SYGVKD. J was trimmed by 7 bases and V by 6 bases; bases with no gene match: 4. This CDR3 is built from 14 residues. The CDR3 DNA reads TGTGCCATCAGGGACGGGACAGGGGGTGAAAAACTGTTTTTT. This translates into CAIRDGTGGEKLFF.

The V gene is TRBV19, the J gene TRBJ1-2; 8 bases agree with TRBD1. The ends lost 3 bases at V and 6 bases at J; junction bases unmatched: 12. This CDR3 has 16 amino acids. CDR1 is LNHDA, CDR2 SQIVND, per germline (reference sequence). Written as DNA, the CDR3 is TGTGCCAGTAGTATTCGAGGGCAGGGGGCGAATGATGGCTACACCTTC. This gives the protein CASSIRGQGANDGYTF.

The J gene is TRBJ2-5, the V gene TRBV20-1; D not resolved. The CDR3 covers 12 residues. V gave up 3 bases and J gave up 5 bases, with 10 bases separating them. Germline V gene lookup returns CDR1 DFQATT and CDR2 SNEGSKA (reference sequence). DNA for the CDR3: TGCAGTGCTAGTGTAGCCGGGGAGACCCAGTACTTC. This sequence encodes CSASVAGETQYF.

The V call is TRBV9, the J call TRBJ1-1; no reliable D call. The CDR3 spans 14 residues. Germline assignment: CDR1 SGDLS and CDR2 YYNGEE. Trimming took 0 bases from V and 2 from J, leaving 8 bases between them. CDR3: CASSVGLTNTEAFF. The CDR3 DNA reads as TGTGCCAGCAGCGTAGGGCTGACAAACACTGAAGCTTTCTTT.

V and J are TRBV10-3 and TRBJ1-2, with D tentatively TRBD1 (6 bases). Trimming left V 10 bases short and J 4 bases short, with 19 bases between. CDR3 size: 14 residues. Germline lookup yields CDR1 ENHRY and CDR2 SYGVKD. The CDR3: CATHWDTGGYGYTF. The DNA for the CDR3 is TGTGCCACCCACTGGGACACGGGGGGCTATGGCTACACCTTC.

V is TRBV28 and J is TRBJ1-3; 9 nucleotides match TRBD1. Germline loops: CDR1 MDHEN, CDR2 SYDVKM. The CDR3 has 16 residues. V dropped 1 base and J dropped 6; count of bases not matched to a gene: 7. Here the CDR3 DNA reads TGTGCCAGCAGTTTATCCATTGGACAGGGGAAAAACACCATATATTTT. Translation: CASSLSIGQGKNTIYF.

The J gene is TRBJ1-2, the V gene TRBV28, with 9 bases identical to TRBD1. The junction had 12 bases not matched to a gene; V was cut back by 5 bases and J by 2 bases. The CDR3 runs 17 residues. Germline lookup yields CDR1 MDHEN and CDR2 SYDVKM. The CDR3 coding sequence is TGTGCCAGCAGTGAGAACTCCGGACAGGGGATCAACTATGGCTACACCTTC. Translated, it gives CASSENSGQGINYGYTF.

This chain links TRBV7-2 with TRBJ2-5, with D uncertain. From germline, CDR1 is SGHTA and CDR2 FQGNSA. There are 15 residues in the CDR3. The V end was cut by 3 bases, the J end by 5 bases, with 16 bases between. CDR3 sequence: CASSFNAPKAETQYF. The CDR3 nucleotides read TGTGCCAGCAGCTTTAACGCCCCGAAAGCCGAGACCCAGTACTTC.

This chain uses TRBV25-1 with TRBJ2-3; TRBD2 matches 11 bases. Looked up from germline, CDR1 is MGHDK and CDR2 is SYGVNS. The CDR3 contains 15 residues. V dropped 5 bases and J dropped 5; count of bases not matched to a gene: 6. CDR3 protein: CASSLGLADLDTQYF. DNA of the CDR3: TGTGCCAGCAGTTTGGGACTAGCGGATTTAGATACGCAGTATTTT.

The gene calls are TRBV9 and TRBJ1-1; the D is unclear. This CDR3 contains 14 residues. CDR1 and CDR2 from the germline V gene are SGDLS and YYNGEE. V shed 3 bases and J shed 1 base, with 10 bases lying between them. The chain's CDR3 is CASSARSGNTEAFF. The CDR3 DNA sequence: TGTGCCAGCAGCGCCCGGTCGGGGAACACTGAAGCTTTCTTT.

The CDR3: CASSLYGSYEQYF. CDR3 nucleotide sequence: TGTGCCAGCAGCTTGTACGGCTCCTACGAGCAGTACTTC. The chain is built from TRBV5-4 and TRBJ2-7; no reliable D call. Deletions cut 1 base from V and 0 bases from J, with 5 bases between. CDR1 is SGHNT, CDR2 YYREEE, per germline (reference sequence). The CDR3 sequence is 13 residues long.

The chain has TRBV18 and TRBJ2-7; D possibly corresponds to TRBD2 (5 bases). Germline V gene lookup returns CDR1 KGHSH and CDR2 LQKENI. Trimming left V 3 bases short and J 3 bases short, with 18 bases between. The CDR3 loop spans 16 amino acids. The CDR3 DNA is TGTGCCAGCTCACCCCCTAATCCGGGGTCCGACTACGAGCAGTACTTC. As protein: CASSPPNPGSDYEQYF.

The gene calls are TRBV2 and TRBJ2-1; D is ambiguous. CDR3 length equals 12 residues. Germline assignment: CDR1 SNHLY and CDR2 FYNNEI. Trimming cost V 6 bases and J 7 bases, with 10 bases left between them. The CDR3 DNA is TGTGCCAGCAGCCGGAGAGTGAATGAGCAGTTCTTC. It specifies CASSRRVNEQFF.

The rearrangement uses TRBV9 and TRBJ1-3; the D gene is possibly TRBD1 (6 bases). The CDR3 extends over 16 amino acids. Between the trimmed V and J ends, which lost 0 bases and 3 bases, there was a span of 13 bases. CDR1 is SGDLS, CDR2 YYNGEE, per germline. The CDR3: CASSVGSGALGNTIYF. DNA of the CDR3: TGTGCCAGCAGCGTAGGGTCAGGGGCACTTGGAAACACCATATATTTT. Full variable domain (outside the CDR3, taken from reference TRBV9 and TRBJ1-3): DSGVTQTPKHLITATGQRVTLRCSPRSGDLSVYWYQQSLDQGLQFLIQYYNGEERAKGNILERFSAQQFPDLHSELNLSSLELGDSALYFCASSVGSGALGNTIYFGEGSWLTVV.

This clone was counted a single time. The chain couples TRBV28 to TRBJ2-7; 8 bases line up with TRBD2. In germline, CDR1 is MDHEN, CDR2 SYDVKM. This CDR3 spans 13 amino acids. Trimming cost V 10 bases and J 6 bases; bases outside gene matches: 11. The CDR3 region is CATLSGRGREQYF. DNA for the CDR3: TGTGCCACCCTAAGCGGGAGAGGTCGCGAGCAGTACTTC.

The rearrangement links TRBV13 to TRBJ2-7; 7 nucleotides match TRBD2. The J segment lost 2 bases and the V segment lost 6 bases, leaving 13 bases of the junction unmatched. The CDR3 is 16 residues long. Germline CDR1 PRHDT, CDR2 FYEKMQ (reference sequence). The CDR3 sequence: CASRAWGTTLTYEQYF. The CDR3 DNA follows: TGTGCCAGCAGGGCGTGGGGGACTACATTAACCTACGAGCAGTACTTC.

This rearrangement joins TRBV19 to TRBJ2-1, with 10 bases matching TRBD2. The CDR3 sequence is 15 residues long. From germline, CDR1 is LNHDA and CDR2 SQIVND (reference sequence). Trimming took 5 bases from V and 7 from J; bases not matched to a gene: 8. The CDR3 loop is CASSSSGRPSNEQFF. The CDR3 DNA reads TGTGCCAGTAGTTCTAGCGGGAGACCATCGAATGAGCAGTTCTTC.

The chain joins TRBV7-2 to TRBJ2-7; 8 bases line up with TRBD2. V trimming: 6 bases; J trimming: 5 bases; junction bases outside the gene matches: 12. The CDR3 totals 15 residues. Germline CDR1 SGHTA, CDR2 FQGNSA. This CDR3 is CASSSPGLVIHEQYF. As DNA, the CDR3 is TGTGCCAGCAGTTCCCCGGGACTAGTGATCCACGAGCAGTACTTC.

The chain combines TRBV13 with TRBJ2-7; 7 nucleotides agree with TRBD1. Trimming cost V 5 bases and J 3 bases; bases outside gene matches: 10. This CDR3 region has 15 residues. Germline CDR1 PRHDT, CDR2 FYEKMQ (reference sequence). CDR3 in DNA: TGTGCCAGCAGCATCCGACAGGGAGAAAACTACGAGCAGTACTTC. Amino acids: CASSIRQGENYEQYF.

The chain joins TRBV4-1 to TRBJ2-7; possibly TRBD2 for D (6 bases). The V gene's germline CDR1 is MGHRA and CDR2 YSYEKL. The CDR3 runs 15 residues. Trimming stripped 4 bases from V and 5 bases from J, with 18 bases between. CDR3: CASSPGTLGGDEQYF. The CDR3 bases are TGCGCCAGCAGCCCCGGGACCCTGGGGGGAGACGAGCAGTACTTC.